This T cell receptor (beta chain) was identified in a study of T-cell memory formation after mild COVID-19. Overall study findings and caveats: Proof of SARS-CoV-2 specificity was absent for the second-wave clones that crested on day 37. Clones that contracted from day 15 to 85 had balanced CD4/CD8; later expanders were CD4+ biased.

5'RACE primed from the constant segment yielded TCR alpha and TCR beta cDNA libraries bearing sample barcodes and UMIs. TCRdb used MiXCR to reprocess the 5' RACE reads, holding one entry per CDR3 protein. The sample has over 250,000 distinct CDR3 sequences, around 15% seen once. This clonotype was seen a handful of times. The antigen remains undetermined. CDR1 and CDR2 from the germline V gene are SGHRS and YFSETQ. V lost 0 bases and J lost 3; bases outside the gene matches: 15. CDR3 size: 19 residues. Sequences were obtained from PBMCs or a T cell subset sorted from them (not recorded which). The chain joins TRBV5-1 to TRBJ2-7; TRBD1 agrees at 10 bases. This TCR was recovered from a young man who had mild COVID-19 (a few samples of this study predate the infection). Cell type and time point are not known. The CDR3 region is CASSLAPGTGEPFYYEQYF. The CDR3 bases are TGCGCCAGCAGCTTGGCCCCCGGGACAGGGGAACCGTTCTACTACGAGCAGTACTTC.